Shown below are 9 T cell receptor beta chains from a single sample sequenced in a study of shared clonotypes between healthy human individuals. Sequenced by immunoSEQ multiplex PCR; TCRdb stores in-frame clones only, minus some. The table lists about 2.4 million clones, roughly 93% of them singletons. The sequenced material came from naive CD4+ T cells from PBMCs. Documented subset: CD45RA+ positively selected. Receptor source: a man aged 18 to 35 in good health. Some clones in this sample may be carry-over from other donors' samples.

This chain joins TRBV28 and TRBJ2-3; 8 bases are a match to TRBD2. CDR3 size: 18 residues. V trimming: 3 bases; J trimming: 5 bases; junction bases outside the gene matches: 16. Germline CDR1 and CDR2: MDHEN and SYDVKM. CDR3 region: CASSFFRTLTSAGDTQYF. Written as DNA, the CDR3 is TGTGCCAGCAGTTTTTTTAGGACTCTGACTAGCGCCGGAGATACGCAGTATTTT.

The chain has TRBV29-1 and TRBJ2-4; D is tentatively TRBD1 or TRBD2 (5 bases each). V lost 7 bases and J 7 bases, leaving 14 bases between the germline ends. CDR3 length: 12 amino acids. Germline CDR1 SQVTM, CDR2 ANQGSEA. The CDR3: CSGTRGLNIQYF. CDR3 in DNA: TGCAGCGGTACTCGGGGCCTCAACATTCAGTACTTC.

The chain has TRBV19 and TRBJ2-1; 14 nucleotides align to TRBD2. The CDR3 totals 18 residues. Per germline, CDR1 LNHDA and CDR2 SQIVND (reference sequence). The ends lost 5 bases at V and 9 bases at J; junction bases unmatched: 15. As DNA, the CDR3 is TGTGCCAGTAGTGCCTACGGACTAGCGGGAGGCCCGAAGAGTGAGCAGTTCTTC. It codes for CASSAYGLAGGPKSEQFF.

V usage is TRBV10-2 and J usage is TRBJ2-7; 9 bases match TRBD1. V lost 6 bases to trimming and J lost 2 bases; unmatched junction nucleotides: 5. The CDR3 is made up of 14 amino acids. Germline V lookup: CDR1 WSHSY, CDR2 SAAADI. For the CDR3, the DNA is TGCGCCAGCAGCAGGGACAGGGAGCCCTACGAGCAGTACTTC. It yields the protein CASSRDREPYEQYF.

Worth noting for this clone: In the same sample, other DNA sequences code for this CDR3. The chain recombines TRBV7-9 with TRBJ1-4; no firm D call. Germline V gene data show CDR1 as SEHNR and CDR2 as FQNEAQ (reference sequence). The CDR3 is 15 amino acids. V was cut by 1 base and J by 1 base, with 7 bases left in between. Here the CDR3 reads CASSLVLGTNEKLFF. For the CDR3, the DNA is TGTGCCAGCAGCTTAGTGCTGGGAACTAATGAAAAACTGTTTTTT. The whole variable domain, remainder taken from reference TRBV7-9 and TRBJ1-4, is DTGVSQNPRHKITKRGQNVTFRCDPISEHNRLYWYRQTLGQGPEFLTYFQNEAQLEKSRLLSDRFSAERPKGSFSTLEIQRTEQGDSAMYLCASSLVLGTNEKLFFGSGTQLSVL.

This clone was observed a few times. This sample also contains other DNA sequences that code for the same CDR3. This sequence joins TRBV28 and TRBJ2-7, with 10 positions matching TRBD1. CDR3 length equals 15 residues. The J segment lost 4 bases and the V segment lost 3 bases, leaving 6 bases of the junction unmatched. Per the germline V gene, CDR1 is MDHEN and CDR2 is SYDVKM. The CDR3 bases are TGTGCCAGCAGTTTCGGTGGGACAGGGGCGTACGAGCAGTACTTC. Amino acid sequence: CASSFGGTGAYEQYF.

This clone was observed once. The chain carries TRBV19 and TRBJ1-1, with D hard to call. The germline V gene encodes CDR1 LNHDA and CDR2 SQIVND (reference sequence). There are 14 residues in the CDR3. V was pared by 7 bases and J by 4 bases, with 16 bases between. This CDR3 is CASTKVGVPTEAFF. CDR3 bases: TGTGCCAGTACGAAGGTCGGGGTGCCCACTGAAGCTTTCTTT.

The V call is TRBV9, the J call TRBJ2-7; 11 nucleotides match TRBD2. Per germline, CDR1 SGDLS and CDR2 YYNGEE. V shed 3 bases, J shed 3 bases, and the junction held 8 bases outside the gene matches. The CDR3 extends over 16 amino acids. In nucleotides, the CDR3 is TGTGCCAGCAGCGCATCTGGGACTAGCGGCCTCTACGAGCAGTACTTC. Protein: CASSASGTSGLYEQYF. The variable domain in full, completed from reference TRBV9 and TRBJ2-7, reads DSGVTQTPKHLITATGQRVTLRCSPRSGDLSVYWYQQSLDQGLQFLIQYYNGEERAKGNILERFSAQQFPDLHSELNLSSLELGDSALYFCASSASGTSGLYEQYFGPGTRLTVT.

DNA for the CDR3: TGTGCCAGCTCACGGAGCCACAGTGGCAATGAGCAGTTCTTC. It yields the protein CASSRSHSGNEQFF. The chain recombines TRBV18 with TRBJ2-1; unclear D gene. Germline-derived CDR1 and CDR2 are KGHSH and LQKENI. This CDR3 contains 14 residues. Between the trimmed V and J ends, which lost 4 bases and 6 bases, there was a span of 13 bases.